This T cell receptor beta chain originates from a study of cytomegalovirus exposure and HLA in healthy donors. Study-level points and caveats: The study dropped some indistinguishable V segments, TRBV6-2 and TRBV6-3 among them.

The CDR3 runs to 18 residues. Trimming removed 5 bases at V and 4 bases at J, with 23 bases between. Germline values: CDR1 SGHTA, CDR2 FQGNSA. Both 60 Vbeta primers and 13 Jbeta primers went into the PCR. Profiling relied on immunoSEQ multiplex PCR, and the TCRdb table lists in-frame clones only, not all of them. This sample has about 190,000 clones, with 81% found just once. As concerns this clone: The antigen is unknown.

The sequenced material came from PBMCs. The chain uses TRBV7-2 and TRBJ1-4, with D tentatively TRBD1 (5 bases). The sequence came from a man in his forties in good health and CMV-seropositive. The CDR3 region has the DNA TGTGCCAGCAGCGCCCATCCGGGCGGGGCAGTAAATAATGAAAAACTGTTTTTT. Its protein is CASSAHPGGAVNNEKLFF.